This paragraph covers one T cell receptor beta chain sequence. The antigen is not known. The sample comes from a study of cytomegalovirus exposure and HLA in healthy donors. Overall study context: Ancestry clustering placed around 81% of around 400 genotyped donors in the Caucasian-associated cluster.

The PCR employed 60 Vbeta primers together with 13 Jbeta primers. The table came from immunoSEQ multiplex PCR; TCRdb's copy has only in-frame clones and leaves some out. This sample has 150,000 or so clones, with roughly 70% found just once. Study results and caveats: Researchers counted over 150 TCR beta chains as cytomegalovirus-associated. In an earlier analysis, productive rearrangement rates for most beta V segments clustered near 90% or 30%.

The sample taken for sequencing was PBMCs. This receptor was taken from a man between 18 and 35 years old in good health and CMV-seropositive.

The CDR3 DNA follows: TGTGCCAGCAGCTTGGTAGCGGGGTGGACAGATACGCAGTATTTT. Its protein product is CASSLVAGWTDTQYF. This chain links TRBV5-4 with TRBJ2-3, with 8 positions matching TRBD2. The CDR3 loop spans 15 amino acids. CDR1 and CDR2 from the germline V gene are SGHNT and YYREEE (reference sequence). The V gene end was trimmed by 0 bases and the J gene end by 3 bases; junction bases not matched to a gene: 3.